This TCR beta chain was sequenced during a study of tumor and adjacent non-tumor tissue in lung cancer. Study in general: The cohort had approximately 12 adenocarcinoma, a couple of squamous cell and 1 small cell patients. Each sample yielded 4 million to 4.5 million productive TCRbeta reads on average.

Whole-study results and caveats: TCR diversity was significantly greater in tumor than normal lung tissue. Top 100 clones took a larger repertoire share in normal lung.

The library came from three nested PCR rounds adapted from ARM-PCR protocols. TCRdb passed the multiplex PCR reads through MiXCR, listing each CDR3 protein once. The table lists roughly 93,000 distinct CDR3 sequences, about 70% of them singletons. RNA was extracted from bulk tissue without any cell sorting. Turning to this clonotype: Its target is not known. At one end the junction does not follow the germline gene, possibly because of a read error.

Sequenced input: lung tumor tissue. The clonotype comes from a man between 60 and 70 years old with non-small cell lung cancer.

The CDR3 nucleotides read TGCAGCGTTGAAGGATCCAAGGGCTATGCCTTC. Residues: CSVEGSKGYAF. This sequence joins TRBV29-1 and TRBJ1-2; the D is unclear. Per germline, CDR1 SQVTM and CDR2 ANQGSEA. The CDR3 runs 11 residues.